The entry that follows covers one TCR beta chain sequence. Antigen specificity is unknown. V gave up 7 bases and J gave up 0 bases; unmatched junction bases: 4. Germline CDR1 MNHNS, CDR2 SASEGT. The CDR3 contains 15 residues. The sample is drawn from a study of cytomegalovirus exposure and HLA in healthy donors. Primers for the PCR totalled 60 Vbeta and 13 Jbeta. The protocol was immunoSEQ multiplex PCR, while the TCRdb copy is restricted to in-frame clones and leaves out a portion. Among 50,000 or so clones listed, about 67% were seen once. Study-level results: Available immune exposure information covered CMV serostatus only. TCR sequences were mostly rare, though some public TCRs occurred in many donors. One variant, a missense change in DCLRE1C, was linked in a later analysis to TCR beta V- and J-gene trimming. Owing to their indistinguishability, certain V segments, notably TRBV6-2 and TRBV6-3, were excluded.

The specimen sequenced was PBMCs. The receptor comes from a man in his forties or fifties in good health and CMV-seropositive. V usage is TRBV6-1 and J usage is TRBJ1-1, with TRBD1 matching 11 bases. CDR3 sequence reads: CASKGQGDMNTEAFF. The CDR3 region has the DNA TGTGCCAGCAAGGGACAGGGGGACATGAACACTGAAGCTTTCTTT.